This T cell receptor (beta chain) comes out of a study of T cells in tuberculosis. Measured with immunoSEQ multiplex PCR; TCRdb has only the in-frame clones, and not every one. The data contain roughly 92,000 clones, roughly 90% of them singletons. Cells were sorted from thawed PBMC rested overnight and stained with GMM-loaded CD1B tetramer, viability dye and anti-CD3. The lipid loaded on the CD1B tetramers was C32 glucose monomycolate from Rhodococcus equi. Each donor contributed roughly 92,000 sorted tetramer-negative cells. V lost 5 bases, J lost 4 bases, and 6 bases stayed unmatched. The CDR3 loop spans 15 amino acids. Germline CDR1 MNHEY, CDR2 SVGAGI.

This TCR came from an adult woman with latent tuberculosis. The chain links TRBV6-5 to TRBJ1-4; TRBD1 matches at 8 bases. Material for sequencing was CD1b-GMM tetramer-negative cells sorted from PBMCs. The chain's CDR3 is CASSQGQGHNEKLFF. CDR3 nucleotides: TGTGCCAGCAGTCAAGGACAGGGACATAATGAAAAACTGTTTTTT.